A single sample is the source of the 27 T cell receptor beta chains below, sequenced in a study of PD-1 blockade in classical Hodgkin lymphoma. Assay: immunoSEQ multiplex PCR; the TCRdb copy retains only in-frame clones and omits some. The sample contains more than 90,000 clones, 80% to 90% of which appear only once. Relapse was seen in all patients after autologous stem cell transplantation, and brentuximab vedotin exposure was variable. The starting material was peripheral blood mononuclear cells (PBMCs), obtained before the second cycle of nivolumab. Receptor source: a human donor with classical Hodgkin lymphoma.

CDR3 nucleotides: TGTGCCAGCAGAATAGGGACTAAAAGTACCGGGGAGCTGTTTTTT. Protein product: CASRIGTKSTGELFF. This chain joins TRBV6-6 and TRBJ2-2; TRBD2 agrees at 7 bases. The germline V gene encodes CDR1 MNHNY and CDR2 SVGAGI (reference sequence). This CDR3 region has 15 residues. Unmatched junction bases numbered 9, after V lost 6 bases and J lost 5 bases.

This CDR3 is CASSFYTEAFF. CDR3 nucleotide sequence: TGTGCCAGCAGTTTTTATACTGAAGCTTTCTTT. The chain uses TRBV28 and TRBJ1-1, with D uncertain. CDR3 size: 11 residues. Germline V lookup: CDR1 MDHEN, CDR2 SYDVKM. Trimming removed 3 bases from V and 5 bases from J, with 4 bases in between.

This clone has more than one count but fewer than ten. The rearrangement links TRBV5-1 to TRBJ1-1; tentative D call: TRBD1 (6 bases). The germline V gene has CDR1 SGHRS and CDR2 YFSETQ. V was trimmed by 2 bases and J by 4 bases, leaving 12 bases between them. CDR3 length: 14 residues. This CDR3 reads CASSFAGGFTEAFF. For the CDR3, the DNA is TGCGCCAGCAGCTTTGCTGGGGGCTTCACTGAAGCTTTCTTT.

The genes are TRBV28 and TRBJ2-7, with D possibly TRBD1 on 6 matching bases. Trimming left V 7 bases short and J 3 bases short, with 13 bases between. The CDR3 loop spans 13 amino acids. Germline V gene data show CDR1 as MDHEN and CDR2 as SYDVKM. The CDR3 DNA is TGTGCCAGCATCAGGGGCGGAGGCTACGAGCAGTACTTC. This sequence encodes CASIRGGGYEQYF.

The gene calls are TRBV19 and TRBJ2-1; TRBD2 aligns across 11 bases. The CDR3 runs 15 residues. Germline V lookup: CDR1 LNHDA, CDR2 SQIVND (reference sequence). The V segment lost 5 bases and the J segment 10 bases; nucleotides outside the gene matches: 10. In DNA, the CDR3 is TGTGCCAGTAGTTGGGGACTAGCGGCCGTCGGAGAGCAGTTCTTC. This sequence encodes CASSWGLAAVGEQFF.

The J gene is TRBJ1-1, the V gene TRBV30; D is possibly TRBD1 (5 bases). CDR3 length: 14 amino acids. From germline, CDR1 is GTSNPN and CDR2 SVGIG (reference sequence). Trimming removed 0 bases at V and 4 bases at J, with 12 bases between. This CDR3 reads CAWSVLAGLTEAFF. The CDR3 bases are TGTGCCTGGAGTGTACTAGCAGGGCTCACTGAAGCTTTCTTT. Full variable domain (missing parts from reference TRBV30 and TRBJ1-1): SQTIHQWPATLVQPVGSPLSLECTVEGTSNPNLYWYRQAAGRGLQLLFYSVGIGQISSEVPQNLSASRPQDRQFILSSKKLLLSDSGFYLCAWSVLAGLTEAFFGQGTRLTVV.

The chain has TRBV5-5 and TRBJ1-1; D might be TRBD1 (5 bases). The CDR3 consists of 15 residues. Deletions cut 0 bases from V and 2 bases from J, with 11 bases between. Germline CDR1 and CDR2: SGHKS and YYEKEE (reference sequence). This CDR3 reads CASSLAWGTNTEAFF. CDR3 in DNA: TGTGCCAGCAGCTTGGCCTGGGGCACTAACACTGAAGCTTTCTTT.

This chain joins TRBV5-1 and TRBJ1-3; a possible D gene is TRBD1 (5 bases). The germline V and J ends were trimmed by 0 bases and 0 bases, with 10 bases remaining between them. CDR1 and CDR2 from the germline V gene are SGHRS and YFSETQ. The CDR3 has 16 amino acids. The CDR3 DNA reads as TGCGCCAGCAGCTTGGCCGGGACGTCCTCTGGAAACACCATATATTTT. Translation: CASSLAGTSSGNTIYF.

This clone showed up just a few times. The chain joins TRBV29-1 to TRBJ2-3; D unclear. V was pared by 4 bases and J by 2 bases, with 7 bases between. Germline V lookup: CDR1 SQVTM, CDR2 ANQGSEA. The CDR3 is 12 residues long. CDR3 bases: TGCAGCGTTGTTGCCTACACAGATACGCAGTATTTT. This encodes CSVVAYTDTQYF.

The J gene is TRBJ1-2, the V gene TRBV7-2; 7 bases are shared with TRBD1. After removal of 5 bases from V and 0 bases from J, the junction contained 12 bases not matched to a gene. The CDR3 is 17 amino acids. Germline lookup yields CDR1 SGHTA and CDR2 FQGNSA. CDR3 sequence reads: CASSPGGGAGPNYGYTF. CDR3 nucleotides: TGTGCCAGCAGCCCAGGGGGGGGCGCAGGTCCTAACTATGGCTACACCTTC. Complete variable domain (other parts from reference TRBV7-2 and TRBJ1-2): GAGVSQSPSNKVTEKGKDVELRCDPISGHTALYWYRQSLGQGLEFLIYFQGNSAPDKSGLPSDRFSAERTGGSVSTLTIQRTQQEDSAVYLCASSPGGGAGPNYGYTFGSGTRLTVV.

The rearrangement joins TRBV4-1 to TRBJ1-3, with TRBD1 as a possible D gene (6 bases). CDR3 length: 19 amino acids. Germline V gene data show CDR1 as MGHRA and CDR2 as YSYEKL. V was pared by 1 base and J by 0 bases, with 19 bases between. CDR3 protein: CASSQGALWGASSGNTIYF. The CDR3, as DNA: TGCGCCAGCAGCCAAGGGGCCCTCTGGGGGGCCTCCTCTGGAAACACCATATATTTT.

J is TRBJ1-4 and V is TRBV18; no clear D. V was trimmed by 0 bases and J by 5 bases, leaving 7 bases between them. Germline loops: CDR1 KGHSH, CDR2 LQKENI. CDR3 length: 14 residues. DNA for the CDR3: TGTGCCAGCTCACCACCCCCCGGGAATGAAAAACTGTTTTTT. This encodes CASSPPPGNEKLFF.

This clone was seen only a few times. Written as DNA, the CDR3 is TGTGCCAGCAGCTTTTTGCGGGAGGCCTCATGGGAGCAGTTCTTC. It translates to CASSFLREASWEQFF. The rearrangement joins TRBV5-8 to TRBJ2-1; 8 bases line up with TRBD2. J gave up 10 bases and V 2 bases, and 11 bases lay outside the gene matches. Germline values: CDR1 SGHTS, CDR2 YDEGEE. CDR3 size: 15 residues.

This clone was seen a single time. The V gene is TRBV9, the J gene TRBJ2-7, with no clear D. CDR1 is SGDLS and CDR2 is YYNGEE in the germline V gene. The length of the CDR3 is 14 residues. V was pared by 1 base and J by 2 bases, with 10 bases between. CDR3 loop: CASSVFPETYEQYF. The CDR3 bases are TGTGCCAGCAGCGTATTTCCGGAAACCTACGAGCAGTACTTC.

The CDR3 DNA follows: TGTGCCAGCAGCGCACGGGACAAGAACTATGGCTACACCTTC. This translates into CASSARDKNYGYTF. The chain carries TRBV6-1 and TRBJ1-2, with D maybe TRBD1 (6 bases). Per the germline V gene, CDR1 is MNHNS and CDR2 is SASEGT. Deletions cut 6 bases from V and 2 bases from J, with 13 bases between. The CDR3 consists of 14 residues.

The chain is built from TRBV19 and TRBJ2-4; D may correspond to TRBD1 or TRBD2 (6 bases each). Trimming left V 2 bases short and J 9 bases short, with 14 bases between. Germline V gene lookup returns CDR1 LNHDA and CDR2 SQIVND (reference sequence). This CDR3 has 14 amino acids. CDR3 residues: CASSISNPGAIQYF. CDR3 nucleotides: TGTGCCAGTAGTATAAGCAACCCGGGGGCCATTCAGTACTTC.

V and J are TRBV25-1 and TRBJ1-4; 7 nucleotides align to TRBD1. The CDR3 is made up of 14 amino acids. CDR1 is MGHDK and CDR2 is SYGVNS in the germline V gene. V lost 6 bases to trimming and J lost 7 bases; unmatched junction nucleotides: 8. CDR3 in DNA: TGTGCCAGCAGCGAGACAGGGCTGGGTGAAAAACTGTTTTTT. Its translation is CASSETGLGEKLFF.

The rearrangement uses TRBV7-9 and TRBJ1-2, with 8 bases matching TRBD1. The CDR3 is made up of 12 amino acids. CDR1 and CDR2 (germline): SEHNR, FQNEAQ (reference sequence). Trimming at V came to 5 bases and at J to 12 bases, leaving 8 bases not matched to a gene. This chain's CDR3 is CASSTQDRDHTF. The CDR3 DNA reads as TGTGCCAGCAGCACTCAGGACAGGGACCACACCTTC.

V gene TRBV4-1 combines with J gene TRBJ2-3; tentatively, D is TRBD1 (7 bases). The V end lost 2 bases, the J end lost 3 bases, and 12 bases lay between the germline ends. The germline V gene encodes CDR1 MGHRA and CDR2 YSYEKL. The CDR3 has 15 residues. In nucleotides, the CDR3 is TGCGCCAGCAGCCAACCAGGGGGGAAAACAGATACGCAGTATTTT. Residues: CASSQPGGKTDTQYF.

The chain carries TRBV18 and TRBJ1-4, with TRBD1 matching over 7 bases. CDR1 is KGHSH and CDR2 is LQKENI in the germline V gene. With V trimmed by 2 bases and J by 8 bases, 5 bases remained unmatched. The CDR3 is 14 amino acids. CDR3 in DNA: TGTGCCAGCTCACCAGGGACAGCACCCGAAAAACTGTTTTTT. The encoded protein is CASSPGTAPEKLFF.

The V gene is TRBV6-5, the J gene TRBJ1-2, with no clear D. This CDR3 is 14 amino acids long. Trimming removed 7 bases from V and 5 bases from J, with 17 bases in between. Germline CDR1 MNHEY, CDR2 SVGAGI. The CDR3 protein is CASIPTGRSYGYTF. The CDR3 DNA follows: TGTGCCAGCATCCCTACGGGGAGGAGTTATGGCTACACCTTC.

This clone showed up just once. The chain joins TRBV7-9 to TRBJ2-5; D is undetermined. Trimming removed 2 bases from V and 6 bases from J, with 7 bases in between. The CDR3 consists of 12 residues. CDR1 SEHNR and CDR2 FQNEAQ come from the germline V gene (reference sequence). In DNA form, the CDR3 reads TGTGCCAGCAGCTTATCCGAAAAGACCCAGTACTTC. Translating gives CASSLSEKTQYF.

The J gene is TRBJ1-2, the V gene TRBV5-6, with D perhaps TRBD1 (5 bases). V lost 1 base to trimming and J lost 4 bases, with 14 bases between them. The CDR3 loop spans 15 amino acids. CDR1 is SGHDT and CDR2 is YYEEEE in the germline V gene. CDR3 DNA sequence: TGTGCCAGCAGCTTGAGAGGACTGGGACTCTATGGCTACACCTTC. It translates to CASSLRGLGLYGYTF.

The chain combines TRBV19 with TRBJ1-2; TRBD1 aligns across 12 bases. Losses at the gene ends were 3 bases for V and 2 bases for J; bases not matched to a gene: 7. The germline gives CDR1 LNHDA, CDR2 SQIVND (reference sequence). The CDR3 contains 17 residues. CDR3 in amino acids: CASSIPPGQGANYGYTF. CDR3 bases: TGTGCCAGTAGTATTCCCCCGGGACAGGGGGCGAACTATGGCTACACCTTC.

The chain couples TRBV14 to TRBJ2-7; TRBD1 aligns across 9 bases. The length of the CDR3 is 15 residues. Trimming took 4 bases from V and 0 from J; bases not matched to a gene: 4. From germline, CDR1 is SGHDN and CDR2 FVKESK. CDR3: CASSRDRASSYEQYF. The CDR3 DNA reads TGTGCCAGCAGCCGGGACAGGGCGAGCTCCTACGAGCAGTACTTC.

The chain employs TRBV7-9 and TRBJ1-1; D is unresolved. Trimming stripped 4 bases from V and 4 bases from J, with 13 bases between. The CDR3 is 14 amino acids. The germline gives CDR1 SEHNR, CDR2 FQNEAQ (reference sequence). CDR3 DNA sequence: TGTGCCAGCAGCTGGTCGACGGTTAGCACTGAAGCTTTCTTT. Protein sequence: CASSWSTVSTEAFF.

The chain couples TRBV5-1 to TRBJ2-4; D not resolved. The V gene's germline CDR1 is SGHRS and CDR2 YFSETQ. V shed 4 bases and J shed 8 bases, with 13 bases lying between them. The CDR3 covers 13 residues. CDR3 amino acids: CASSRVPWDIQYF. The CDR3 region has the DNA TGCGCCAGCAGCCGTGTACCTTGGGACATTCAGTACTTC.